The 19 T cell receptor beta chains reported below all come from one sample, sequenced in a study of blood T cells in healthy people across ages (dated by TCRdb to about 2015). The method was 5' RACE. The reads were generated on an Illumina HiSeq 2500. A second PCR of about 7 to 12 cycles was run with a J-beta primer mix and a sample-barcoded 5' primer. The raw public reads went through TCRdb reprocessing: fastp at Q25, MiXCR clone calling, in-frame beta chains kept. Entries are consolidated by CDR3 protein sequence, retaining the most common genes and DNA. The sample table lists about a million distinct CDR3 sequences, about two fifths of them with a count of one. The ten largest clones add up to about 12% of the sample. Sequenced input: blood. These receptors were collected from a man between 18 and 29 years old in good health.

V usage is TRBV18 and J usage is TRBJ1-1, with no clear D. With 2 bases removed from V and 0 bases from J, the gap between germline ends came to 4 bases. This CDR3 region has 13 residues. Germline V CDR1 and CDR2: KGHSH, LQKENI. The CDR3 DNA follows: TGTGCCAGCTCACCAGCCTTGAACACTGAAGCTTTCTTT. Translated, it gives CASSPALNTEAFF.

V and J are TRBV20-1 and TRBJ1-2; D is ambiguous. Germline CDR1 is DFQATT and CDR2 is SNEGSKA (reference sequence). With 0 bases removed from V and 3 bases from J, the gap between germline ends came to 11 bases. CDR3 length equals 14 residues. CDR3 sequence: CSAREGREHYGYTF. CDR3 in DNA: TGCAGTGCTAGAGAGGGGAGGGAGCACTATGGCTACACCTTC.

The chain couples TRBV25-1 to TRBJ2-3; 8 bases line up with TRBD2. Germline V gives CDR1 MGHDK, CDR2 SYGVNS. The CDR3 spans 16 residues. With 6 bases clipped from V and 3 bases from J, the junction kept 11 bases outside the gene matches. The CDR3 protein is CASSGGGPFITDTQYF. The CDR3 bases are TGTGCCAGCAGCGGCGGGGGGCCTTTTATAACAGATACGCAGTATTTT.

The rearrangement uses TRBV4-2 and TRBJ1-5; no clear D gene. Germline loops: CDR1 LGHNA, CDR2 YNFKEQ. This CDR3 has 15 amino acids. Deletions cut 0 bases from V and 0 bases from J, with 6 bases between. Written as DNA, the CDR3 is TGTGCCAGCAGCCAAGAGGAGTATAGCAATCAGCCCCAGCATTTT. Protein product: CASSQEEYSNQPQHF.

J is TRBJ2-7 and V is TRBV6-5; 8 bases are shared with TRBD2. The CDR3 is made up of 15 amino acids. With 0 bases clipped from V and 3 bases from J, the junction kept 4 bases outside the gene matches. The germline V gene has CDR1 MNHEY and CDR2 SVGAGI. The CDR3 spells CASSYSGLGDYEQYF. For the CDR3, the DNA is TGTGCCAGCAGTTACTCGGGACTAGGGGACTACGAGCAGTACTTC.

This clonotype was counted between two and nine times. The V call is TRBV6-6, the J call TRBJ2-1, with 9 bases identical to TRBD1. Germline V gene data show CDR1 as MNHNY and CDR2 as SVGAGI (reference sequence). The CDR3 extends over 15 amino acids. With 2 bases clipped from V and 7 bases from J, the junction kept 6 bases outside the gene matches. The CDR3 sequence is CASSYTSGQGNEQFF. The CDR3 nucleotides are TGTGCCAGCAGTTACACCTCAGGACAGGGGAATGAGCAGTTCTTC.

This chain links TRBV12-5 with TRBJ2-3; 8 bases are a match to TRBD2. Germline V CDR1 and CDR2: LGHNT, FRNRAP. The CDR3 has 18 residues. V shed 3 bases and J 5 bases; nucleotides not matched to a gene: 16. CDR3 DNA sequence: TGTGCTAGTGGTTTCTTGCTGGAGACTAGCGCGGTCGGAGATACGCAGTATTTT. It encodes CASGFLLETSAVGDTQYF.

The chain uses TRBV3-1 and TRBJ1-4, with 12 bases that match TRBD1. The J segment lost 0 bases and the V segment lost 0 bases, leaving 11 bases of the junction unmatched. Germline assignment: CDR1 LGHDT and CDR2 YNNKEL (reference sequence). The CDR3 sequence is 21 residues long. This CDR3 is CASSQEAGDRGQSATNEKLFF. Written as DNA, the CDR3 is TGTGCCAGCAGCCAAGAGGCTGGGGACAGGGGGCAATCCGCAACTAATGAAAAACTGTTTTTT.

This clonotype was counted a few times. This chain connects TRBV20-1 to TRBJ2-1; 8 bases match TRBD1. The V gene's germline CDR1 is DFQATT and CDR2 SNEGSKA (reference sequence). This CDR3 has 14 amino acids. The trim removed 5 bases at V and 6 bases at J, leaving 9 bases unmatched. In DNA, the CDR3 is TGCAGTGCTTCGGACAGGGAAAGGGTCAATGAGCAGTTCTTC. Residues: CSASDRERVNEQFF.

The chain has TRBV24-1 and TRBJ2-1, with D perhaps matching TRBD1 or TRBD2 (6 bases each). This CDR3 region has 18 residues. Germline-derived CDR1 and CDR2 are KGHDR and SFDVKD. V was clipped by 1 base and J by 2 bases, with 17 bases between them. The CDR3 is CATSDLPLGAGTYNEQFF. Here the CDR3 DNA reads TGTGCCACCAGTGATTTACCTCTGGGGGCGGGGACCTACAATGAGCAGTTCTTC.

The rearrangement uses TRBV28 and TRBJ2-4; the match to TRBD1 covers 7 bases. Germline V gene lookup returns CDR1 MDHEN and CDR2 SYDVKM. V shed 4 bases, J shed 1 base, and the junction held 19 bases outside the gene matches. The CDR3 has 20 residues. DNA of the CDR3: TGTGCCAGCAGTTACTTCGGCCGATTCGGGCCCAGGGGGGCCAAAAACATTCAGTACTTC. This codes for CASSYFGRFGPRGAKNIQYF. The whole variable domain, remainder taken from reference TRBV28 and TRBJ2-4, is DVKVTQSSRYLVKRTGEKVFLECVQDMDHENMFWYRQDPGLGLRLIYFSYDVKMKEKGDIPEGYSVSREKKERFSLILESASTNQTSMYLCASSYFGRFGPRGAKNIQYFGAGTRLSVL.

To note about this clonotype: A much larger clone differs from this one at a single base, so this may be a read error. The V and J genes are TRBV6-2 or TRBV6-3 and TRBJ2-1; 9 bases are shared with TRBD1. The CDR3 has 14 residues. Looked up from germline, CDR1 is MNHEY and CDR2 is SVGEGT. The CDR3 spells CASSRTGEDNERFF. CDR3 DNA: TGTGCCAGCAGTCGGACAGGGGAGGACAATGAGCGGTTCTTC.

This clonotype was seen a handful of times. CDR3 amino acids: CASSQADWWGYTF. The CDR3 DNA is TGTGCCAGCAGCCAAGCCGATTGGTGGGGCTACACCTTC. V and J are TRBV7-6 and TRBJ1-2; D is uncertain. CDR3 length: 13 amino acids. CDR1 and CDR2 (germline): SGHVS, FNYEAQ. V dropped 5 bases and J dropped 8 bases, with 15 bases sitting between them. The entire variable domain, with the rest obtained from reference TRBV7-6 and TRBJ1-2, is as follows: GAGVSQSPRYKVTKRGQDVALRCDPISGHVSLYWYRQALGQGPEFLTYFNYEAQQDKSGLPNDRFSAERPEGSISTLTIQRTEQRDSAMYRCASSQADWWGYTFGSGTRLTVV.

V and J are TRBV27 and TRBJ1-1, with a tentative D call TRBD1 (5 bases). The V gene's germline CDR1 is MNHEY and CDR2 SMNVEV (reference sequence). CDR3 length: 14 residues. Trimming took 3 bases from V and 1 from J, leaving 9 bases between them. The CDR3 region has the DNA TGTGCCAGCAGTTTTCGACAGCAGAACACTGAAGCTTTCTTT. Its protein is CASSFRQQNTEAFF.

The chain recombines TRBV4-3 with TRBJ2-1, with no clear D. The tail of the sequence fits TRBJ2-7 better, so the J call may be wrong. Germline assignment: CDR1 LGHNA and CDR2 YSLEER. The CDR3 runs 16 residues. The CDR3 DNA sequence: TGCGCCAGCAGCCAGGGAACAGTAAGCTCCTACAATGAGCAGTACTTC. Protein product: CASSQGTVSSYNEQYF.

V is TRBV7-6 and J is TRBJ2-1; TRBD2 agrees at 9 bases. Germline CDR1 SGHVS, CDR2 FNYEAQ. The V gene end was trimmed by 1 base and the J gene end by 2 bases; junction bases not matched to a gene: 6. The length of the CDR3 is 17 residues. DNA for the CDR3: TGTGCCAGCAGCTTAGAGGCACCTAGCGGGGCCTACAATGAGCAGTTCTTC. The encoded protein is CASSLEAPSGAYNEQFF.

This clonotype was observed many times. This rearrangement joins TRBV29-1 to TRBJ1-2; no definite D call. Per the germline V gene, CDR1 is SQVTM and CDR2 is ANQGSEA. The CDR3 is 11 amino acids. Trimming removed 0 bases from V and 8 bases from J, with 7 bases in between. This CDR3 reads CSVEDREGYTF. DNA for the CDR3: TGCAGCGTTGAAGATAGGGAGGGCTACACCTTC.

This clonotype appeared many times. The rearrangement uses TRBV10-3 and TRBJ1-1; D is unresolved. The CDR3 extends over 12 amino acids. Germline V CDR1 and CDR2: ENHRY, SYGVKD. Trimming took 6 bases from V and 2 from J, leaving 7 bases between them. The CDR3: CAIRRPNTEAFF. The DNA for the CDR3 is TGTGCCATCAGACGGCCCAACACTGAAGCTTTCTTT.

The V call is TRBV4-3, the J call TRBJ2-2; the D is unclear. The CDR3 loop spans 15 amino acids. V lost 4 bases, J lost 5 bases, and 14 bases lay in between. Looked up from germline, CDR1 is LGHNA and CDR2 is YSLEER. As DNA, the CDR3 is TGCGCCAGCAGCCGCCTCCCCGATGATACCGGGGAGCTGTTTTTT. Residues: CASSRLPDDTGELFF.